What follows are 12 T cell receptor beta chains derived from one specimen sequenced in a study of cytomegalovirus exposure and HLA in healthy donors. The protocol was immunoSEQ multiplex PCR, while the TCRdb copy is restricted to in-frame clones and leaves out a portion. This sample carries roughly 45,000 clones, approximately 95% of them seen once, and the ten largest clones take approximately 8%. Sequenced sample: PBMCs. The receptors come from a woman aged 18-29 years in good health and CMV-seropositive.

The chain joins TRBV4-3 to TRBJ2-1; 9 bases map to TRBD2. J gave up 7 bases and V 1 base, and 5 bases lay outside the gene matches. Germline V gene data show CDR1 as LGHNA and CDR2 as YSLEER. The CDR3 consists of 15 residues. This CDR3 reads CASSQAASGANEQFF. The CDR3 coding sequence is TGCGCCAGCAGCCAAGCCGCTAGCGGGGCTAATGAGCAGTTCTTC.

The chain combines TRBV28 with TRBJ1-2; 8 positions agree with TRBD1. This CDR3 is 13 amino acids long. Germline CDR1 is MDHEN and CDR2 is SYDVKM. Losses at the gene ends were 4 bases for V and 8 bases for J; bases not matched to a gene: 6. The CDR3 coding sequence is TGTGCCAGCAGTTACGGACAGGGAACAGGCTACACCTTC. It is translated as CASSYGQGTGYTF.

V is TRBV5-1 and J is TRBJ2-3; 10 bases line up with TRBD2. The CDR3 totals 17 residues. Germline loops: CDR1 SGHRS, CDR2 YFSETQ. V was pared by 1 base and J by 0 bases, with 5 bases of the junction left unmatched. The CDR3 is CASSLFPSGRSTDTQYF. CDR3 in DNA: TGCGCCAGCAGCTTGTTCCCTAGCGGGAGAAGCACAGATACGCAGTATTTT.

The chain couples TRBV5-1 to TRBJ2-2; 7 bases agree with TRBD1. There are 15 residues in the CDR3. Germline loops: CDR1 SGHRS, CDR2 YFSETQ. V lost 7 bases and J lost 0; bases outside the gene matches: 6. The CDR3 bases are TGCGCCAGCGGCCGGGACAGCGCGAACACCGGGGAGCTGTTTTTT. Translating it yields CASGRDSANTGELFF.

This rearrangement joins TRBV7-2 to TRBJ1-1, with D tentatively TRBD1 (5 bases). The CDR3 covers 16 residues. Germline CDR1 reads SGHTA; CDR2 reads FQGNSA. V was trimmed by 0 bases and J by 0 bases, leaving 11 bases between them. CDR3 coding DNA: TGTGCCAGCAGCTTAGCGCTTGGCAGGGTGAACACTGAAGCTTTCTTT. Residues: CASSLALGRVNTEAFF. Drawing the rest from reference TRBV7-2 and TRBJ1-1, the complete variable domain is GAGVSQSPSNKVTEKGKDVELRCDPISGHTALYWYRQSLGQGLEFLIYFQGNSAPDKSGLPSDRFSAERTGGSVSTLTIQRTQQEDSAVYLCASSLALGRVNTEAFFGQGTRLTVV.

The V gene is TRBV5-1, the J gene TRBJ1-4, with D perhaps matching TRBD1 (5 bases). This CDR3 contains 15 residues. V lost 0 bases and J 7 bases, leaving 13 bases between the germline ends. Germline CDR1 SGHRS, CDR2 YFSETQ. The CDR3 bases are TGCGCCAGCAGCTTGGCCTCCGGGGGTACTGAAAAACTGTTTTTT. It is translated as CASSLASGGTEKLFF.

The V call is TRBV7-6, the J call TRBJ2-1, with TRBD1 as a possible D gene (7 bases). V gave up 5 bases and J gave up 0 bases, with 20 bases separating them. The CDR3 covers 18 residues. Germline CDR1 and CDR2: SGHVS and FNYEAQ. The CDR3: CASSPGGISGSSYNEQFF. CDR3 nucleotide sequence: TGTGCCAGCAGCCCAGGGGGGATTAGCGGAAGCTCCTACAATGAGCAGTTCTTC.

The rearrangement uses TRBV29-1 and TRBJ2-7; 8 bases align to TRBD2. This CDR3 is 14 amino acids long. Germline lookup yields CDR1 SQVTM and CDR2 ANQGSEA. Trimming cost V 7 bases and J 6 bases; bases outside gene matches: 14. DNA of the CDR3: TGCAGCGCTCTCGGGACTAGTTCTTATGGCGAGCAGTACTTC. It codes for CSALGTSSYGEQYF.

The chain links TRBV14 to TRBJ2-3; D uncertain. Per the germline V gene, CDR1 is SGHDN and CDR2 is FVKESK. V gave up 0 bases and J gave up 0 bases, with 10 bases separating them. The CDR3 extends over 16 amino acids. CDR3 residues: CASSQDLVQSTDTQYF. The CDR3 nucleotides are TGTGCCAGCAGCCAAGATCTGGTCCAGAGCACAGATACGCAGTATTTT. The complete variable domain, with remaining parts taken from reference TRBV14 and TRBJ2-3, reads EAGVTQFPSHSVIEKGQTVTLRCDPISGHDNLYWYRRVMGKEIKFLLHFVKESKQDESGMPNNRFLAERTGGTYSTLKVQPAELEDSGVYFCASSQDLVQSTDTQYFGPGTRLTVL.

This chain connects TRBV7-8 to TRBJ2-1; 7 bases map to TRBD2. There are 14 residues in the CDR3. V shed 6 bases and J 6 bases; nucleotides not matched to a gene: 8. CDR1 is SGHVS and CDR2 is FQNEAQ in the germline V gene. The CDR3: CASSLAGVGNEQFF. The CDR3 DNA is TGTGCCAGCAGTCTCGCGGGAGTAGGCAATGAGCAGTTCTTC. The complete variable domain, with remaining parts taken from reference TRBV7-8 and TRBJ2-1, reads GAGVSQSPRYKVAKRGQDVALRCDPISGHVSLFWYQQALGQGPEFLTYFQNEAQLDKSGLPSDRFFAERPEGSVSTLKIQRTQQEDSAVYLCASSLAGVGNEQFFGPGTRLTVL.

The chain combines TRBV28 with TRBJ1-4, with D possibly being TRBD1 (6 bases). V shed 5 bases and J shed 8 bases, with 18 bases lying between them. The CDR3 covers 15 residues. Germline-derived CDR1 and CDR2 are MDHEN and SYDVKM. The CDR3 sequence: CASSGGGPPSEKLFF. CDR3 in DNA: TGTGCCAGCAGTGGGGGGGGCCCCCCTTCCGAAAAACTGTTTTTT.

V usage is TRBV21-1 and J usage is TRBJ2-5; the D segment call TRBD1 is taken from the table without a DNA check. TRBV21-1 is assigned pseudogene status. The CDR3 contains 21 residues. CDR3 protein: CASSNTRDRGRIVSTKETQYF. For the CDR3, the DNA is TGTGCCAGCAGCAATACCAGGGACAGGGGGCGCATCGTATCCACGAAAGAGACCCAGTACTTC.